The rows below give T cell receptor beta chains drawn from one sample of a study of T cell repertoires in cytomegalovirus infection. No cognate antigen is known for these TCRs. MiXCR was run by TCRdb on the reads, yielding one entry per CDR3 protein. The sample yields hundreds of thousands of distinct CDR3 sequences, about 33% seen once. The specimen was cultured PBMCs, collected from culture after CMV antigen stimulation. These receptor sequences come from a human donor in good health (CMV status not recorded). Some clones in this sample may be carry-over from other donors' samples. The CDR3 runs from the conserved cysteine through the conserved F or W. The D gene is left open where the match is weak. Some rows have no size entry. The others give once, few or many, or a class for an expanded clone.

NA | NA | TRBJ1-1 | TRBV7-9 | CASRFTVNTEAFF | TGTGCCAGCCGATTCACAGTGAACACTGAAGCTTTCTTT
TRBD1 | NA | TRBJ1-1 | TRBV28 | CASSRGGTGDNTEAFF | TGTGCCAGCAGTAGGGGCGGGACAGGAGATAACACTGAAGCTTTCTTT
NA | NA | TRBJ2-7 | TRBV10-3 | CATRTASYEQYF | TGTGCCACCCGGACAGCCTCCTACGAGCAGTACTTC
NA | few | TRBJ1-1 | TRBV7-7 | CASSSQAGTEAFF | TGTGCCAGCAGCTCCCAGGCGGGTACTGAAGCTTTCTTT
TRBD1 | NA | TRBJ1-4 | TRBV7-9 | CASSFTGGRNEKLFF | TGTGCCAGCAGCTTTACAGGGGGCCGGAATGAAAAACTGTTTTTT
NA | few | TRBJ2-5 | TRBV18 | CASSPWDPEGETQYF | TGTGCCAGCTCACCTTGGGACCCCGAGGGAGAGACCCAGTACTTC
NA | NA | TRBJ2-1 | TRBV10-1 | CASSDVGERWNEQFF | TGCGCCAGCAGTGATGTAGGGGAGCGGTGGAATGAGCAGTTCTTC
TRBD1 | NA | TRBJ2-1 | TRBV15 | CATSRDRGYNEQFF | TGTGCCACCAGCCGGGACAGGGGCTACAATGAGCAGTTCTTC
NA | few | TRBJ1-2 | TRBV6-6 | CASSRRGGGYGYTF | TGTGCCAGCAGCAGACGAGGCGGTGGCTATGGCTACACCTTC
TRBD2 | many | TRBJ2-7 | TRBV7-8 | CASSLVGEGEQYF | TGTGCCAGCAGCTTAGTAGGGGAGGGGGAGCAGTACTTC
NA | once | TRBJ2-1 | TRBV27 | CASSLSVEAYNEQFF | TGTGCCAGCAGTTTATCAGTGGAGGCGTACAATGAGCAGTTCTTC
TRBD1 | NA | TRBJ1-1 | TRBV12-3/TRBV12-4 | CASSPTRQGMNTEAFF | TGTGCCAGCAGTCCCACGAGACAGGGGATGAACACTGAAGCTTTCTTT
NA | NA | TRBJ2-7 | TRBV29-1 | CSVGVGGYEQYF | TGCAGCGTTGGGGTAGGGGGATACGAGCAGTACTTC
TRBD2 | few | TRBJ2-1 | TRBV11-1 | CASSLQLRASGRQFF | TGTGCCAGCAGCTTACAGTTGAGGGCTAGCGGGAGGCAGTTCTTC
NA | NA | TRBJ2-1 | TRBV11-3 | CASSLVGFDEQFF | TGTGCCAGCAGCTTGGTGGGTTTCGATGAGCAGTTCTTC
NA | NA | TRBJ1-1 | TRBV28 | CASETHGTEAFF | TGTGCCAGCGAAACGCATGGCACTGAAGCTTTCTTT
NA | NA | TRBJ2-1 | TRBV7-9 | CASSLAGVSLNEQFF | TGTGCCAGCAGCCTGGCTGGGGTTAGCCTCAATGAGCAGTTCTTC
TRBD2 | NA | TRBJ2-5 | TRBV15 | CATSRASGGAAETQYF | TGTGCCACCAGCAGAGCCAGCGGGGGGGCGGCGGAGACCCAGTACTTC
TRBD1 | NA | TRBJ2-5 | TRBV7-6 | CASRNRDREQETQYF | TGTGCCAGCAGAAACCGGGACAGGGAACAAGAGACCCAGTACTTC
NA | once | TRBJ2-3 | TRBV5-4 | CASSLAGSGTDTQYF | TGTGCCAGCAGCTTGGCAGGGTCGGGCACAGATACGCAGTATTTT
NA | NA | TRBJ1-4 | TRBV20-1 | CSAPDSSNEKLFF | TGCAGTGCCCCAGACAGCTCTAATGAAAAACTGTTTTTT
NA | NA | TRBJ2-3 | TRBV5-4 | CASSLTTAPTDTQYF | TGTGCCAGCAGCTTGACGACAGCACCCACAGATACGCAGTATTTT
NA | NA | TRBJ1-5 | TRBV28 | CASSDQQGQPQHF | TGTGCCAGCAGTGACCAACAGGGCCAGCCCCAGCATTTT
NA | NA | TRBJ2-2 | TRBV7-8 | CASTPWVGSTGELFF | TGTGCCAGCACCCCTTGGGTTGGCAGCACCGGGGAGCTGTTTTTT
NA | NA | TRBJ1-1 | TRBV5-5 | CASSNGVQGRTFF | TGTGCCAGCAGCAACGGAGTGCAGGGTAGGACTTTCTTT
NA | few | TRBJ1-5 | TRBV7-9 | CASSFLEQPQHF | TGTGCCAGCAGCTTTTTGGAGCAGCCCCAGCATTTT
TRBD2 | few | TRBJ2-3 | TRBV18 | CASSPRLERGVPFTDTQYF | TGTGCCAGCTCACCACGCCTCGAGCGGGGGGTACCCTTCACAGATACGCAGTATTTT
TRBD2 | NA | TRBJ2-7 | TRBV23-1 | CASSRQRESYEQYF | TGCGCCAGCAGTCGCCAGCGGGAGTCCTACGAGCAGTACTTC
NA | NA | TRBJ1-2 | TRBV30 | CAWNGPGYGYTF | TGTGCCTGGAATGGCCCGGGGTATGGCTACACCTTC
TRBD2 | NA | TRBJ2-7 | TRBV12-5 | CASGLGLAGEHEQYF | TGTGCTAGTGGTTTGGGACTAGCGGGAGAGCACGAGCAGTACTTC
NA | NA | TRBJ2-5 | TRBV20-1 | CSASFETQYF | TGCAGTGCTAGTTTTGAGACCCAGTACTTC
NA | NA | TRBJ2-7 | TRBV12-5 | CASGPLRGLSYEQYF | TGTGCTAGTGGTCCCCTGAGGGGCCTCTCCTACGAGCAGTACTTC
NA | once | TRBJ2-2 | TRBV10-3 | CAIRGPNTGELFF | TGTGCCATCAGAGGGCCGAACACCGGGGAGCTGTTTTTT
TRBD1 | NA | TRBJ1-5 | TRBV4-1 | CASSRGTGVGQPQHF | TGCGCCAGCAGCCGCGGAACAGGGGTGGGTCAGCCCCAGCATTTT
NA | NA | TRBJ1-1 | TRBV27 | CASWSVEGSTEAFF | TGTGCCAGTTGGTCCGTCGAGGGGAGCACTGAAGCTTTCTTT
TRBD1 | few | TRBJ2-1 | TRBV6-2/TRBV6-3 | CASSFQGQHFDEQFF | TGTGCCAGCAGTTTTCAGGGACAGCACTTCGATGAGCAGTTCTTC
TRBD2 | NA | TRBJ2-5 | TRBV7-4 | CASSHIPIPGLAGETQYF | TGTGCCAGCAGCCACATCCCAATACCGGGACTAGCTGGCGAGACCCAGTACTTC
NA | few | TRBJ2-1 | TRBV12-3/TRBV12-4 | CASTFRTEQFF | TGTGCCAGCACCTTCAGGACCGAGCAGTTCTTC
TRBD1 | NA | TRBJ2-3 | TRBV6-2/TRBV6-3 | CASSYPPRTGIGPDTQYF | TGTGCCAGCAGTTACCCTCCCAGGACAGGGATCGGCCCAGATACGCAGTATTTT
NA | NA | TRBJ1-4 | TRBV2 | CASRTRSGSVEKLFF | TGTGCCAGCAGGACACGATCGGGGTCTGTCGAAAAACTGTTTTTT
NA | NA | TRBJ1-2 | TRBV11-2 | CASSVNRYGYTF | TGTGCCAGCAGCGTGAACCGGTATGGCTACACCTTC
NA | NA | TRBJ2-1 | TRBV3-1 | CASSQQGTRYNEQFF | TGTGCCAGCAGCCAGCAGGGGACACGCTACAATGAGCAGTTCTTC
NA | NA | TRBJ1-1 | TRBV20-1 | CSVQVTSGPEAFF | TGCAGTGTTCAGGTTACCTCGGGGCCTGAAGCTTTCTTT
TRBD2 | few | TRBJ2-7 | TRBV6-1 | CASIVSGDSYEQYF | TGTGCCAGCATTGTTAGCGGGGACTCCTACGAGCAGTACTTC
TRBD2 | many | TRBJ2-5 | TRBV7-8 | CASSSGLAGPRETQYF | TGTGCCAGCAGCTCGGGACTAGCGGGGCCGAGGGAGACCCAGTACTTC
NA | few | TRBJ1-4 | TRBV23-1 | CASSPFAGGIVTNEKLFF | TGCGCCAGCAGTCCCTTCGCAGGAGGGATCGTCACTAATGAAAAACTGTTTTTT
NA | NA | TRBJ1-6 | TRBV7-2 | CASTVRQAHVSPLHF | TGTGCCAGCACCGTACGACAGGCTCACGTTTCACCCCTCCACTTT
NA | NA | TRBJ2-7 | TRBV12-3/TRBV12-4 | CASSLNPTEQYF | TGTGCCAGCAGTTTGAACCCGACAGAGCAGTACTTC
NA | many | TRBJ1-1 | TRBV6-1 | CASTGQRFLNTEAFF | TGTGCCAGCACCGGACAGCGATTTTTGAACACTGAAGCTTTCTTT
NA | NA | TRBJ2-3 | TRBV3-1 | CASSRNGDKSSTDTQYF | TGTGCCAGCAGCCGAAATGGGGACAAATCTAGCACAGATACGCAGTATTTT
NA | few | TRBJ2-3 | TRBV28 | CASSPRGSGGTDTQYF | TGTGCCAGCAGCCCCAGGGGGAGCGGGGGCACAGATACGCAGTATTTT
NA | NA | TRBJ1-1 | TRBV10-2 | CASSRPGTGMNTEAFF | TGCGCCAGCAGTCGTCCCGGGACGGGAATGAACACTGAAGCTTTCTTT
NA | NA | TRBJ2-5 | TRBV18 | CASSPFRESRGYQETQYF | TGTGCCAGCTCACCATTCCGGGAGTCTAGGGGCTACCAAGAGACCCAGTACTTC
NA | few | TRBJ2-5 | TRBV11-2 | CASSLDPGSETQYF | TGTGCCAGCAGCTTAGATCCGGGGTCGGAGACCCAGTACTTC
TRBD1 | NA | TRBJ1-5 | TRBV12-3/TRBV12-4 | CASSPTGLNQPQHF | TGTGCCAGCAGCCCGACAGGGCTTAATCAGCCCCAGCATTTT